The rows below give T cell receptor beta chains drawn from one sample of a study of blood T cell repertoires in COVID-19. The data were produced by immunoSEQ multiplex PCR, yet TCRdb's version contains in-frame clones alone and is incomplete. Among under 200,000 clones listed, approximately 91% were seen once. What was sequenced was peripheral blood. All receptors come from a man aged 18 to 29 with acute or convalescent COVID-19. The CDR3 runs from the conserved cysteine through the conserved F or W. A D gene is named only where the DNA matches it firmly.

>TRBD2|TRBV3-1/TRBV3-2|19|TRBJ2-3
TGTGCCAGCAGCCTTTACAGGGGGCGAGCGGGACTAGCGGTCCCCATAAAGTATTTT
CASSLYRGRAGLAVPIKYF
>TRBD1|TRBV5-1|17|TRBJ1-2
TGCGCCAGCAGCTTGCCCGGGACAGGGGTTGTGGACTATGGCTACACCTTC
CASSLPGTGVVDYGYTF
>NA|TRBV5-4|15|TRBJ2-5
TGTGCCAGCGGCAGGGGTCGGGTTCTGGGAGAGACCCAGTACTTC
CASGRGRVLGETQYF
>TRBD1|TRBV19|18|TRBJ1-5
TGTGCCAGTAGTACCACCGGGACAGGGGGCGTTGGAAGTCAGCCCCAGCATTTT
CASSTTGTGGVGSQPQHF
>NA|TRBV6-5|12|TRBJ1-2
TGTGCCAGCAGTTATCAGGGGTTTGGCTACACCTTC
CASSYQGFGYTF
>NA|TRBV7-8|16|TRBJ1-5
TGTGCCAGCAACCTCCGAGCGGGCAGGGTCGATCAGCCCCAGCATTTT
CASNLRAGRVDQPQHF
>NA|TRBV19|14|TRBJ1-2
TGTGCCAGTAGTATAGTTTCAGGGGATGGTGGCTACACCTTC
CASSIVSGDGGYTF
>NA|TRBV6-5|15|TRBJ2-3
TGTGCCAGCAGTTACTCTGCGGGGCCTTCGGATACGCAGTATTTT
CASSYSAGPSDTQYF
>NA|TRBV5-1|12|TRBJ1-1
TGCGCCAGCAGCTTGACAGGGTTGGAAGCTTTCTTT
CASSLTGLEAFF
>TRBD2|TRBV27|17|TRBJ2-1
TGTGCCAGCAGTTTTTCCGCGTTGGCTAGCGGCTACAATGAGCAGTTCTTC
CASSFSALASGYNEQFF
>TRBD1|TRBV7-9|17|TRBJ1-1
TGTGCCAGCAGCTTGGACAGGGCGCCTTTTGGGAACACTGAAGCTTTCTTT
CASSLDRAPFGNTEAFF
>TRBD1|TRBV7-9|15|TRBJ1-4
TGTGCCAGCAGCTCCGGGGACAGGGATGAGGAAAAACTGTTTTTT
CASSSGDRDEEKLFF
>TRBD1|TRBV7-6|16|TRBJ2-1
TGTGCCAGCAGCTTATGGGCAGGGGGCTCCTACAATGAGCAGTTCTTC
CASSLWAGGSYNEQFF
>NA|TRBV5-4|16|TRBJ2-7
TGTGCCAGCAGCTTGTGGATCGGGAGTAGACCCTACGAGCAGTACTTC
CASSLWIGSRPYEQYF
>NA|TRBV15|15|TRBJ2-1
TGTGCCACCAGCAGAGTACGGGGGGCCGGCAATGAGCAGTTCTTC
CATSRVRGAGNEQFF
>NA|TRBV19|13|TRBJ2-7
TGTGCCACCTCCCAGGGGGGCAACTACGAGCAGTACTTC
CATSQGGNYEQYF